This record concerns one T cell receptor beta chain sequence. Its antigen has not been determined. From each donor, an approximately 2.4 ml peripheral blood sample was drawn into PAXgene tubes and stored at -80 degrees C. Total RNA was isolated from whole blood with the PAXgene blood miRNA kit on an automated QIAcube, without T cell sorting. Peripheral blood from monozygotic twin pairs concordant or discordant for inflammatory bowel disease was subjected to deep TCRalpha and TCRbeta repertoire profiling with unique molecular barcoding. Smoking habits were recorded for all twin pairs, with individuals classified as current, former or never smokers. The entry originates in a study of monozygotic twins with inflammatory bowel disease (dated by TCRdb to between 2017 and 2020). For the wider study: The complete study included 28 monozygotic twin pairs: 19 IBD-discordant Danish pairs and nine German pairs, of which four were IBD-concordant and five were IBD-discordant. Each individual had, on average, about 151 000 unique TCRalpha sequences and 181 000 unique TCRbeta sequences available for analysis. The search for disease-associated traits relied mainly on comparing, within discordant pairs, IBD patients with their genetically identical healthy co-twins.

CDR1 is given as MDHEN and CDR2 as SYDVKM, both from the germline V gene. CDR3 length: 14 amino acids, cysteine to phenylalanine. The record lacks a DNA sequence. What the work shows at the level of the full study, not this receptor alone: Because patients were on differing immunosuppressive treatments, the repertoires may have picked up extra background noise and inter-individual variability. Distinction between different T cell subtypes could not be achieved in the analysis. No difference in repertoire similarity was observed between concordant and discordant twins, possibly owing to limited statistical power. Compared with healthy twins, IBD patients had fewer clonotypes in common with other individuals, a difference most pronounced in patients showing signs of disease activity. The results gave no support for a single strong signal or clonotype linked to IBD. IBD patients had lower TCRbeta repertoire diversity, measured by the inverse Simpson index, than their healthy co-twins.

The library was produced with 5' RACE. Each TCR library was prepared from about 3.5 ug of total RNA. For each sample, cDNA was synthesized in eight separate reactions using SMARTScribe reverse transcriptase. During cDNA synthesis, unique molecular identifiers containing a 6-nucleotide sample barcode were introduced by template switching. TCRalpha and TCRbeta cDNA was amplified in two nested PCRs of roughly 17 and 9 cycles, and bead purification was carried out after each PCR. Before amplification, the cDNA was treated with uracil DNA-glycosylase and purified using the QIAquick PCR purification kit. The second PCR was the step at which Illumina TruSeq-compatible adapters and sample-specific barcodes were added. Library quality and concentration were checked on TapeStation and Qubit, and libraries were pooled at 5 to 6.5 ng each. The pooled libraries were sequenced with 2 x 100 bp reads and custom sequencing primers on an Illumina HiSeq2500 single-index Rapid Run. The authors processed their data as follows. MiGEC version 1.2.6 was used for UMI-based consensus assembly, which corrected PCR and sequencing errors. MiXCR version 2.1.1 was used for V(D)J alignment, clonotype assembly and CDR3 extraction. To normalise gene usage, clonotype sharing and MAIT/NKT TCR abundance, the analysis used the top 1000, 10 000 and 20 000 clonotypes per sample. Diversity was computed as the inverse Simpson index with the vegan R package after downsampling to 27 000 UMIs. Paired Mann-Whitney U tests on discordant twin pairs were used, with Benjamini-Hochberg multiple-testing correction. Each CDR3 protein sequence appears as one entry after TCRdb reprocessed the reads, and no DNA is included. The V and J calls shown here were made by TCRdb, not taken from the authors' results. The sample's records list approximately 390,000 distinct CDR3 sequences. Jointly, the top ten make up more than 2% of the sample.

The sequenced sample was blood. The chain is assembled from TRBV28 and TRBJ2-1. The sequence was collected from a human donor with ulcerative colitis or Crohn's disease, or a healthy co-twin of an affected twin (not recorded which). The CDR3: CASSFPVGGNEQFF.